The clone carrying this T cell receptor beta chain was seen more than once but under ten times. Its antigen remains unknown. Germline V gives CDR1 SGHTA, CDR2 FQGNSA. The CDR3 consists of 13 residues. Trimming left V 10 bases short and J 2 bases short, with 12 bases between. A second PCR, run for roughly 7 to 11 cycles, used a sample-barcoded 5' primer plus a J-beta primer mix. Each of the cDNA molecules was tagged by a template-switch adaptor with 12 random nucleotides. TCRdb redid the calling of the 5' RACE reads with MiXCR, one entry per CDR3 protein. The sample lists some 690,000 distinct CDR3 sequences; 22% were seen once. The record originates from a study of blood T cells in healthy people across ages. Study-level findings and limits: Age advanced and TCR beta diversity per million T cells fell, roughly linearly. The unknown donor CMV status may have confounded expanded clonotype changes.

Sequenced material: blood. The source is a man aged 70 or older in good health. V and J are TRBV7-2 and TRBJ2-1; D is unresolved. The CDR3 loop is CTTAMSAYNEQFF. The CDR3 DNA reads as TGTACCACCGCAATGAGTGCCTACAATGAGCAGTTCTTC.